This TCR beta chain was captured in a study of T cell repertoires in cytomegalovirus infection. Across the study: Public TCR beta signatures indicated both CMV infection and matching HLA type.

TCRdb reanalysed the reads using MiXCR and keeps one entry per CDR3 protein. This table has 200,000 to 300,000 distinct CDR3 sequences, 9.1% appearing once. The sample holds many counts of this clonotype. Its antigen remains unknown. Study-level results: The cumulative frequency of public TCR beta families identified carriers of CMV plus the relevant HLA. HLA-C-restricted TCR beta clonotypes specific for CMV led the ex vivo response.

This CDR3 region has 16 residues. Unmatched junction bases numbered 5, after V lost 2 bases and J lost 2 bases. The germline gives CDR1 GTSNPN, CDR2 SVGIG (reference sequence). The source of this sequence is a human donor in good health (CMV status not recorded). Some clones in this sample may be carry-over from other donors' samples. Sequencing was done on a sample of PBMCs. This rearrangement joins TRBV30 to TRBJ2-5, with TRBD2 matching over 13 bases. This CDR3 reads CAWSLGTSGTQETQYF. DNA for the CDR3: TGTGCCTGGAGTCTCGGGACTAGCGGGACACAAGAGACCCAGTACTTC.